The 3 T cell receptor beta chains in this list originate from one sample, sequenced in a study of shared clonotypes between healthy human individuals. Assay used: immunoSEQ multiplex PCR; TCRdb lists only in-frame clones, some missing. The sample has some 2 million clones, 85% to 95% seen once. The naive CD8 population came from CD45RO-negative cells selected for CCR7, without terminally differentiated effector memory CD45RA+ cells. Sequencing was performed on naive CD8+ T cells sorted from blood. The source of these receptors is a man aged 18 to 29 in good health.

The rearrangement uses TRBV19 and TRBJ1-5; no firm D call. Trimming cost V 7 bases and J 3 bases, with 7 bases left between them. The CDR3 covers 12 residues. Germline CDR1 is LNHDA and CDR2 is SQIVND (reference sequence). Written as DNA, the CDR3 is TGTGCCAGTAACAGCTTCAATCAGCCCCAGCATTTT. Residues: CASNSFNQPQHF. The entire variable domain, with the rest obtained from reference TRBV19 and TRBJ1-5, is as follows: DGGITQSPKYLFRKEGQNVTLSCEQNLNHDAMYWYRQDPGQGLRLIYYSQIVNDFQKGDIAEGYSVSREKKESFPLTVTSAQKNPTAFYLCASNSFNQPQHFGDGTRLSIL.

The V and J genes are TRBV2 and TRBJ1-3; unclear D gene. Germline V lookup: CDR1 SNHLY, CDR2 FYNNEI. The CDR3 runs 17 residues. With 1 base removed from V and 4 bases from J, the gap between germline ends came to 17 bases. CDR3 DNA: TGTGCCAGCAGTGAAGGTAGCCGGCCAGGCGTGGGAAACACCATATATTTT. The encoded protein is CASSEGSRPGVGNTIYF.

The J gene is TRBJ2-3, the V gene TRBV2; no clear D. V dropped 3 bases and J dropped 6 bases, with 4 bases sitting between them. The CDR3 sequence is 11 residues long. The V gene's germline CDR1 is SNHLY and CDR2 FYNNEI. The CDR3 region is CASSDFDTQYF. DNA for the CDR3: TGTGCCAGCAGTGATTTTGATACGCAGTATTTT.